This passage covers 26 T cell receptor beta chains from one sample sequenced in a study of blood T cell repertoires in COVID-19. TCRdb's copy holds only in-frame clones and misses some; the assay was immunoSEQ multiplex PCR. The sample yields tens of thousands of clones, approximately 79% seen once. The sequenced material came from peripheral blood. The receptor source for this set is a human donor with acute or convalescent COVID-19. The donor label of this sample is uncertain.

This sequence joins TRBV5-1 and TRBJ2-1, with D perhaps matching TRBD2 (7 bases). V dropped 4 bases and J dropped 1 base, with 18 bases sitting between them. CDR1 and CDR2 from the germline V gene are SGHRS and YFSETQ. This CDR3 contains 17 residues. CDR3 region: CASSRTGGGRSYNEQFF. As DNA, the CDR3 is TGCGCCAGCAGCCGTACGGGGGGCGGGAGATCCTACAATGAGCAGTTCTTC.

On this clone itself: The germline gene is not matched at one end of the junction; a read error may be the cause. The genes are TRBV7-7 and TRBJ1-4, with D maybe TRBD1 (5 bases). CDR3 length equals 13 residues. The germline V gene encodes CDR1 SSHAT and CDR2 FNYEAQ (reference sequence). The DNA for the CDR3 is TGTGCTAGCAGCTTCAGGGTTGGGGAAAAACTGTTTTTT. Translating it yields CASSFRVGEKLFF.

The genes are TRBV5-4 and TRBJ2-2; D gene ambiguous. V was shortened by 1 base and J by 3 bases, with 4 bases between the two germline ends. This CDR3 is built from 13 residues. Germline V lookup: CDR1 SGHNT, CDR2 YYREEE (reference sequence). This CDR3 is CASSLTDTGELFF. CDR3 in DNA: TGTGCCAGCAGCTTGACGGACACCGGGGAGCTGTTTTTT.

The rearrangement links TRBV28 to TRBJ1-5; D gene unclear. Germline-derived CDR1 and CDR2 are MDHEN and SYDVKM. The CDR3 runs 16 residues. V shed 5 bases and J shed 4 bases, with 18 bases lying between them. The CDR3 coding sequence is TGTGCCAGCAGTCTAAACGTACCGGGCGGGAATCAGCCCCAGCATTTT. This encodes CASSLNVPGGNQPQHF.

The chain has TRBV14 and TRBJ1-6; 7 bases map to TRBD1. This CDR3 has 14 residues. The ends lost 3 bases at V and 7 bases at J; junction bases unmatched: 3. The germline V gene has CDR1 SGHDN and CDR2 FVKESK. The CDR3 region is CASSQGTDNSPLHF. DNA for the CDR3: TGTGCCAGCAGCCAGGGGACAGACAATTCACCCCTCCACTTT.

This chain joins TRBV15 and TRBJ2-3; D remains ambiguous. Trimming cost V 1 base and J 4 bases, with 18 bases left between them. This CDR3 is built from 17 residues. CDR1 LNHNV and CDR2 YYDKDF come from the germline V gene (reference sequence). CDR3 sequence (DNA): TGTGCCACCAGCAGAGGCCCCGTGCGCGGCGGTCCAGATACGCAGTATTTT. Its translation: CATSRGPVRGGPDTQYF.

The chain recombines TRBV7-3 with TRBJ2-1, with a tentative D call TRBD1 (5 bases). Germline CDR1 and CDR2: SGHTA and FQGTGA. V lost 7 bases and J 8 bases, leaving 21 bases between the germline ends. CDR3 length: 15 residues. The CDR3, as DNA: TGTGCCAGCAAGGGGTCGGGCCGGCCGGAGTATGAGCAGTTCTTC. Translating gives CASKGSGRPEYEQFF.

This clone was picked up one time. This chain uses TRBV19 with TRBJ1-6; tentatively, D is TRBD1 (5 bases). CDR3 size: 14 residues. V shed 7 bases and J shed 7 bases, with 14 bases lying between them. Per the germline V gene, CDR1 is LNHDA and CDR2 is SQIVND (reference sequence). The CDR3 loop is CASNGGTGNSPLHF. The CDR3 nucleotides are TGTGCCAGTAACGGGGGAACAGGCAATTCACCCCTCCACTTT.

The V and J genes are TRBV21-1 and TRBJ2-5; the table's TRBD2 call for D was not verified on the DNA. TRBV21-1 is deemed a pseudogene. This CDR3 has 15 residues. CDR3 nucleotides: TGTGCCAGCAGGGACGACGGGGGTGGCAAAGAGACCCAGTACTTC. Amino acids: CASRDDGGGKETQYF.

The J gene is TRBJ1-1, the V gene TRBV18, with 7 nucleotides matching TRBD1. V was pared by 3 bases and J by 5 bases, with 15 bases of the junction left unmatched. This CDR3 comprises 17 residues. Per the germline V gene, CDR1 is KGHSH and CDR2 is LQKENI. The CDR3 DNA sequence: TGTGCCAGCTCACCTTACTCCCCACAGGGGAGGAGTACTGAAGCTTTCTTT. It encodes CASSPYSPQGRSTEAFF.

This clone is deemed medium-sized. The genes are TRBV3-1 (or the pseudogene TRBV3-2) and TRBJ2-1, with TRBD2 identical over 9 bases. The CDR3 spans 14 residues. J gave up 5 bases and V 5 bases, and 4 bases lay outside the gene matches. Germline loops: CDR1 LGHDT, CDR2 YNNKEL (reference sequence). This chain's CDR3 is CASSDSGGNNEQFF. Written as DNA, the CDR3 is TGTGCCAGCAGCGATAGCGGGGGCAACAATGAGCAGTTCTTC.

This sequence joins TRBV19 and TRBJ1-2, with TRBD1 as a possible D gene (5 bases). The germline V gene has CDR1 LNHDA and CDR2 SQIVND (reference sequence). The CDR3 contains 14 residues. Trimming cost V 7 bases and J 2 bases, with 14 bases left between them. The CDR3 loop reads CASKGLGPNYGYTF. CDR3 sequence (DNA): TGTGCCAGTAAGGGACTAGGCCCGAACTATGGCTACACCTTC.

The chain couples TRBV2 to TRBJ2-1; 13 bases map to TRBD2. Germline V lookup: CDR1 SNHLY, CDR2 FYNNEI. J gave up 6 bases and V 4 bases, and 3 bases lay outside the gene matches. The CDR3 runs 15 residues. The CDR3 spells CASSATSGRSNEQFF. The CDR3 DNA follows: TGTGCCAGCAGTGCGACTAGCGGGAGGAGCAATGAGCAGTTCTTC.

The rearrangement joins TRBV19 to TRBJ2-1, with 7 bases identical to TRBD1. Germline V gene sequence: CDR1 LNHDA, CDR2 SQIVND (reference sequence). The CDR3 has 14 amino acids. Trimming at V came to 7 bases and at J to 3 bases, leaving 6 bases not matched to a gene. CDR3 DNA: TGTGCCAGTATGGGACAGTCACTCTACAATGAGCAGTTCTTC. It specifies CASMGQSLYNEQFF. The whole variable domain, filled in from reference TRBV19 and TRBJ2-1, reads DGGITQSPKYLFRKEGQNVTLSCEQNLNHDAMYWYRQDPGQGLRLIYYSQIVNDFQKGDIAEGYSVSREKKESFPLTVTSAQKNPTAFYLCASMGQSLYNEQFFGPGTRLTVL.

The rearrangement links TRBV4-3 to TRBJ2-7; TRBD2 matches 8 bases. The CDR3 has 14 amino acids. Germline values: CDR1 LGHNA, CDR2 YSLEER. The ends lost 3 bases at V and 1 base at J; junction bases unmatched: 2. The chain's CDR3 is CASSHSSGSYEQYF. CDR3 in DNA: TGCGCCAGCAGCCACTCTAGCGGGTCCTACGAGCAGTACTTC.

The chain has TRBV18 and TRBJ1-3, with D perhaps TRBD1 (5 bases). Trimming removed 4 bases at V and 4 bases at J, with 14 bases between. The CDR3 has 15 amino acids. Germline V gene data show CDR1 as KGHSH and CDR2 as LQKENI. CDR3 region: CASSRQKVEGNTIYF. DNA for the CDR3: TGTGCCAGCTCACGACAGAAAGTCGAAGGAAACACCATATATTTT.

V gene TRBV10-3 combines with J gene TRBJ2-3; D perhaps matches TRBD2 (7 bases). In germline, CDR1 is ENHRY, CDR2 SYGVKD. This CDR3 is 14 amino acids long. V lost 10 bases to trimming and J lost 0 bases, with 14 bases between them. CDR3 coding DNA: TGTGCCACCAAGGGGAGGGGGAGCACAGATACGCAGTATTTT. This gives the protein CATKGRGSTDTQYF.

The V gene is TRBV20-1, the J gene TRBJ2-5; 9 positions match TRBD2. V dropped 3 bases and J dropped 5; count of bases not matched to a gene: 19. Germline CDR1 is DFQATT and CDR2 is SNEGSKA (reference sequence). CDR3 size: 18 residues. The DNA of the CDR3 is TGCAGTGCTAGTTTCGGAGGTCTCGTGCGGGAGGGCCGGGAGACCCAGTACTTC. This gives the protein CSASFGGLVREGRETQYF.

The chain links TRBV12-3 or TRBV12-4 to TRBJ1-1; no reliable D call. The CDR3 totals 13 residues. Trimming took off 2 bases at V and 0 bases at J, with 4 bases between the two ends. The DNA for the CDR3 is TGTGCCAGCAGTTTACAGGTGAACACTGAAGCTTTCTTT. Protein: CASSLQVNTEAFF.

The gene calls are TRBV18 and TRBJ1-2, with D possibly TRBD1 on 6 matching bases. Germline V gene lookup returns CDR1 KGHSH and CDR2 LQKENI. V was trimmed by 6 bases and J by 6 bases, leaving 11 bases between them. This CDR3 has 12 residues. CDR3 region: CASSRAGDGYTF. The CDR3 DNA is TGTGCCAGCTCGCGCGCAGGGGATGGCTACACCTTC.

The chain joins TRBV7-9 to TRBJ1-2; no reliable D call. The length of the CDR3 is 12 residues. V was cut by 1 base and J by 8 bases, with 8 bases left in between. Germline values: CDR1 SEHNR, CDR2 FQNEAQ (reference sequence). As DNA, the CDR3 is TGTGCCAGCAGCTTAGAAATGCGGGGCTACACCTTC. Its translation is CASSLEMRGYTF.

The table lists this clone with a count of one. V and J are TRBV9 and TRBJ2-3, with 9 bases identical to TRBD2. Losses at the gene ends were 3 bases for V and 0 bases for J; bases not matched to a gene: 5. The CDR3 totals 16 residues. The germline CDR1 and CDR2 sequences are SGDLS and YYNGEE. This CDR3 reads CASSAGLAPSTDTQYF. For the CDR3, the DNA is TGTGCCAGCAGCGCAGGACTAGCGCCGAGCACAGATACGCAGTATTTT.

J is TRBJ2-3 and V is TRBV15; tentative D call: TRBD2 (6 bases). The CDR3 is made up of 14 amino acids. Trimming removed 1 base at V and 8 bases at J, with 13 bases between. In germline, CDR1 is LNHNV, CDR2 YYDKDF (reference sequence). CDR3 nucleotides: TGTGCCACCAGCAGAGGACGGGGACTTTCTACGCAGTATTTT. Translation gives CATSRGRGLSTQYF.

This chain links TRBV27 with TRBJ2-7; TRBD2 matches 9 bases. V shed 3 bases and J 7 bases; nucleotides not matched to a gene: 10. The length of the CDR3 is 15 residues. CDR1 is MNHEY, CDR2 SMNVEV, per germline (reference sequence). The CDR3 protein is CASSFRLAVSGEQYF. As DNA, the CDR3 is TGTGCCAGCAGTTTTCGACTAGCGGTGTCGGGGGAGCAGTACTTC.

This chain connects TRBV6-5 to TRBJ1-2; 7 nucleotides align to TRBD1. The V segment lost 2 bases and the J segment 0 bases; nucleotides outside the gene matches: 6. This CDR3 comprises 16 residues. Looked up from germline, CDR1 is MNHEY and CDR2 is SVGAGI. The CDR3 loop is CASSYQGQPTNYGYTF. As DNA, the CDR3 is TGTGCCAGCAGTTACCAGGGACAGCCTACTAACTATGGCTACACCTTC.

The gene calls are TRBV27 and TRBJ2-1; 7 nucleotides agree with TRBD1. The CDR3 is made up of 15 amino acids. Germline values: CDR1 MNHEY, CDR2 SMNVEV (reference sequence). V dropped 6 bases and J dropped 4; count of bases not matched to a gene: 9. The DNA for the CDR3 is TGTGCCAGCAGCCAGGACAGGAAGTCTTACAATGAGCAGTTCTTC. Its protein product is CASSQDRKSYNEQFF.